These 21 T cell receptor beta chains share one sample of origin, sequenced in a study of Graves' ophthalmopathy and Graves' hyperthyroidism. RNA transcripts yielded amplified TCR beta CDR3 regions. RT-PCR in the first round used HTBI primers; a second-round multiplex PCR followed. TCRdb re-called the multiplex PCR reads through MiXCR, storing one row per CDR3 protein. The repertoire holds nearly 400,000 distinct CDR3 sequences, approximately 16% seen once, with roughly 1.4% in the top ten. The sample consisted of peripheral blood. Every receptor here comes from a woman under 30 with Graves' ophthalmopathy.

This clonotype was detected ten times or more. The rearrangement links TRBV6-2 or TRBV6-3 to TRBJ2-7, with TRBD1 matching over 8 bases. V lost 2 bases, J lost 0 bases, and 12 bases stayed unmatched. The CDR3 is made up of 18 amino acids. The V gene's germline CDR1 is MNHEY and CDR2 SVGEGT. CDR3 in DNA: TGTGCCAGCAGTTACGCCGGACAGGGTGTCGACAGCTCCTACGAGCAGTACTTC. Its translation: CASSYAGQGVDSSYEQYF.

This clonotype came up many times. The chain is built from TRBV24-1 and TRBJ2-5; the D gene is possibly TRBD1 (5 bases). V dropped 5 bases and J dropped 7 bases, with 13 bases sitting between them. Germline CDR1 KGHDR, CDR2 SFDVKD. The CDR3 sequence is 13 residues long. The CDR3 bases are TGTGCCACCAGTGGCAGACCGCAGGGGACCCAGTACTTC. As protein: CATSGRPQGTQYF.

In DNA, the CDR3 is TGTGCCAGCAGGCCCGACAGGGTTTTAGGGAATTCACCCCTCCACTTT. This codes for CASRPDRVLGNSPLHF. The rearrangement links TRBV2 to TRBJ1-6; TRBD1 agrees at 7 bases. V was clipped by 6 bases and J by 7 bases; unmatched bases: 12. The germline V gene encodes CDR1 SNHLY and CDR2 FYNNEI. There are 16 residues in the CDR3.

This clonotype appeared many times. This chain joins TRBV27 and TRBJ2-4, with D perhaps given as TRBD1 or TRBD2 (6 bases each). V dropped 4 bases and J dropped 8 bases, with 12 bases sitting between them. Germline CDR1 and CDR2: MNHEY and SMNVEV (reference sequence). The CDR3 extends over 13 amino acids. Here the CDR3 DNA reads TGTGCCAGCAGTTCCCAAGGGGGGTACATTCAGTACTTC. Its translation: CASSSQGGYIQYF.

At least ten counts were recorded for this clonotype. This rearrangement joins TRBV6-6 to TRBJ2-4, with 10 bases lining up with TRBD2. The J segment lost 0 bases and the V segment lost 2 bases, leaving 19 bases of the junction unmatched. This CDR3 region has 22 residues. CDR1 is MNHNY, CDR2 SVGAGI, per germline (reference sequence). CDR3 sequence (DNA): TGTGCCAGCAGTTACCTCCCGAACAGGTACCGACTAGCGGGCGGAGCCAAAAACATTCAGTACTTC. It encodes CASSYLPNRYRLAGGAKNIQYF.

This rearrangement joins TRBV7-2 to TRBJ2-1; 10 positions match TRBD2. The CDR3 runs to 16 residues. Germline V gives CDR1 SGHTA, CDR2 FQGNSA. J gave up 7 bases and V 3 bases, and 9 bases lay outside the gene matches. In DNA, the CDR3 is TGTGCCAGCAGCTTTAGCCTAGCGGGAGTTAGGAATGAGCAGTTCTTC. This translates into CASSFSLAGVRNEQFF.

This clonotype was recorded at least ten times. CDR3 in DNA: TGTGCCAGCACCAAGGGACAGGGAGGCGGTGGCTACACCTTC. Its protein is CASTKGQGGGGYTF. The gene calls are TRBV28 and TRBJ1-2; 9 nucleotides line up with TRBD1. V lost 7 bases and J lost 7; bases outside the gene matches: 10. Germline-derived CDR1 and CDR2 are MDHEN and SYDVKM. This CDR3 region has 14 residues.

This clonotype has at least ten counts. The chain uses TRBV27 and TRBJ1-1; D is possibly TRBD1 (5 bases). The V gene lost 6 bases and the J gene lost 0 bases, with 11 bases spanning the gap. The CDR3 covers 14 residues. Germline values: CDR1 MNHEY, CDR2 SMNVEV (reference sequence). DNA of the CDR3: TGTGCCAGCAGAATACCGGGGGTGAACACTGAAGCTTTCTTT. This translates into CASRIPGVNTEAFF.

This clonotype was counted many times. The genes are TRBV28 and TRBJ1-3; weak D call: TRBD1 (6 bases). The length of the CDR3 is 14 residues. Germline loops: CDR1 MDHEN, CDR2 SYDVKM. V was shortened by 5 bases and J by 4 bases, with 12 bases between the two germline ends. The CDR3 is CASSPPGTGNTIYF. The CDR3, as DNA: TGTGCCAGCAGTCCACCCGGGACAGGAAACACCATATATTTT.

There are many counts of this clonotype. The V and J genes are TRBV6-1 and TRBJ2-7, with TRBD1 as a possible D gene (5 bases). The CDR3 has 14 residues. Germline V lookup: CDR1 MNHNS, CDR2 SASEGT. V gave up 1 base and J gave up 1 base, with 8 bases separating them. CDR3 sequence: CASSEEGVSYEQYF. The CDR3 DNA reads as TGTGCCAGCAGTGAAGAAGGGGTTTCCTACGAGCAGTACTTC.

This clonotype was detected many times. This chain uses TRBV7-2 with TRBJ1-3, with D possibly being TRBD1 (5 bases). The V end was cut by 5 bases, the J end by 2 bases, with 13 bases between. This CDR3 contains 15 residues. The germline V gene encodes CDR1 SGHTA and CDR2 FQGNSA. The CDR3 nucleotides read TGTGCCAGCAGCCGCAGGGCAGGAACTGGAAACACCATATATTTT. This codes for CASSRRAGTGNTIYF.

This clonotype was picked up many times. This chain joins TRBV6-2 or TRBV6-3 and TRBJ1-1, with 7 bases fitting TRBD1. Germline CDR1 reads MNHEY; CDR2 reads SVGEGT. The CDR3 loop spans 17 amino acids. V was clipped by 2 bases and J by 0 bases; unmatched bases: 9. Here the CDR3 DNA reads TGTGCCAGCAGTTACCTGCGTGGCAGGGGGATGAACACTGAAGCTTTCTTT. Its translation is CASSYLRGRGMNTEAFF.

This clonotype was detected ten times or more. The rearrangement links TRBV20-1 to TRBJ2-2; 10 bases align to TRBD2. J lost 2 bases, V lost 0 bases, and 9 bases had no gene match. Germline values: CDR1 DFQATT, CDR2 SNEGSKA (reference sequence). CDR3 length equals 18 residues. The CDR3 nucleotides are TGCAGTGCTAGAGATGGGTTAGGACTAGCGGCAAACACCGGGGAGCTGTTTTTT. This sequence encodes CSARDGLGLAANTGELFF.

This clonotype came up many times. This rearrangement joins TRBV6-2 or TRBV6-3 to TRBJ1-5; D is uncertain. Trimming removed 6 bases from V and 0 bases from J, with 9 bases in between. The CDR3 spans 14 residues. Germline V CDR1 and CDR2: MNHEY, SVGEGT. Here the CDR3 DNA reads TGTGCCAGCAGCTACGCTAATAGCAATCAGCCCCAGCATTTT. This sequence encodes CASSYANSNQPQHF.

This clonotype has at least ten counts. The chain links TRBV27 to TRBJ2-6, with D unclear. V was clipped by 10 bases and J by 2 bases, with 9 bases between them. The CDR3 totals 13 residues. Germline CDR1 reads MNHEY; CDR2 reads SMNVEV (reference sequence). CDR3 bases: TGTGCCACCACCTATCCTGGGGCCAACGTCCTGACTTTC. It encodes CATTYPGANVLTF.

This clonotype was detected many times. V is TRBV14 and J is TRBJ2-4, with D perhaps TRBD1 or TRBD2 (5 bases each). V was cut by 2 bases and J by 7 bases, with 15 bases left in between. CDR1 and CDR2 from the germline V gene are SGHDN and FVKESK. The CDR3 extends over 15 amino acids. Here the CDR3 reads CASSQKKGEGNIQYF. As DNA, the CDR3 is TGTGCCAGCAGCCAAAAGAAGGGAGAGGGGAACATTCAGTACTTC.

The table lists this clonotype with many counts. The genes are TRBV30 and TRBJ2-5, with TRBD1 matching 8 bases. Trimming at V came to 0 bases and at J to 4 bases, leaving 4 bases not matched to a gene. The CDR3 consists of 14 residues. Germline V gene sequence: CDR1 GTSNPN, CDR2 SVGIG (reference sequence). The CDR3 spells CAWSVGQGLETQYF. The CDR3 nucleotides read TGTGCCTGGAGTGTAGGACAGGGTCTAGAGACCCAGTACTTC.

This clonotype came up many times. In DNA form, the CDR3 reads TGTGCCAGCAGTTACCCCTCCCAGGCGAGCGGGAGGTGGACCGGGGAGCTGTTTTTT. Translation gives CASSYPSQASGRWTGELFF. V usage is TRBV6-2 or TRBV6-3 and J usage is TRBJ2-2; TRBD2 matches 9 bases. This CDR3 contains 19 residues. J was trimmed by 5 bases and V by 2 bases; bases with no gene match: 15. Germline V gene data show CDR1 as MNHEY and CDR2 as SVGEGT.

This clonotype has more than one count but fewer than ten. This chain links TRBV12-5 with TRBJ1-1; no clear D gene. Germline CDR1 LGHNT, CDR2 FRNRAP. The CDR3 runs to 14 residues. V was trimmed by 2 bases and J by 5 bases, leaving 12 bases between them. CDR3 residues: CASGLTQVPTEAFF. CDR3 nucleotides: TGTGCTAGTGGTTTGACGCAGGTTCCGACTGAAGCTTTCTTT.

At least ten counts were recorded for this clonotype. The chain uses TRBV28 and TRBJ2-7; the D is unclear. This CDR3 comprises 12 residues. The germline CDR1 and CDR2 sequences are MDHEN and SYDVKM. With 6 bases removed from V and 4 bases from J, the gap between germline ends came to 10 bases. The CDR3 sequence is CASRFRLYEQYF. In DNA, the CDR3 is TGTGCCAGCAGGTTTAGGTTGTACGAGCAGTACTTC.

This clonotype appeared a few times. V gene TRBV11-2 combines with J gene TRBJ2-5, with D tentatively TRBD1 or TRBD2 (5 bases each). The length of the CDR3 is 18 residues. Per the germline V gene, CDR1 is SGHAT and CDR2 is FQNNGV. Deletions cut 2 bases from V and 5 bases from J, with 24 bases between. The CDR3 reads CASSLISIEGRRKETQYF. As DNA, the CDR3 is TGTGCCAGCAGCTTAATAAGCATTGAGGGGCGGAGGAAGGAGACCCAGTACTTC.